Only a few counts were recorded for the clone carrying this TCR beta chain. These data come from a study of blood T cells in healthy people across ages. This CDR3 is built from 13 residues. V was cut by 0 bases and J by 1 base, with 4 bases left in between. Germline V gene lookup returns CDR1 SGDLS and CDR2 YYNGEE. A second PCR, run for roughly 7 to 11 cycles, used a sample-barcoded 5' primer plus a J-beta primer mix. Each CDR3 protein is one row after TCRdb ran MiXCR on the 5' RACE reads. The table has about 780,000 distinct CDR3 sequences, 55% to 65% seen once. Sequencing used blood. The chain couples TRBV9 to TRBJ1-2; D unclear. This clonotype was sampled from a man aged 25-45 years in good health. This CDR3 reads CASSVEFNYGYTF. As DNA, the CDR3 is TGTGCCAGCAGCGTAGAGTTTAACTATGGCTACACCTTC.